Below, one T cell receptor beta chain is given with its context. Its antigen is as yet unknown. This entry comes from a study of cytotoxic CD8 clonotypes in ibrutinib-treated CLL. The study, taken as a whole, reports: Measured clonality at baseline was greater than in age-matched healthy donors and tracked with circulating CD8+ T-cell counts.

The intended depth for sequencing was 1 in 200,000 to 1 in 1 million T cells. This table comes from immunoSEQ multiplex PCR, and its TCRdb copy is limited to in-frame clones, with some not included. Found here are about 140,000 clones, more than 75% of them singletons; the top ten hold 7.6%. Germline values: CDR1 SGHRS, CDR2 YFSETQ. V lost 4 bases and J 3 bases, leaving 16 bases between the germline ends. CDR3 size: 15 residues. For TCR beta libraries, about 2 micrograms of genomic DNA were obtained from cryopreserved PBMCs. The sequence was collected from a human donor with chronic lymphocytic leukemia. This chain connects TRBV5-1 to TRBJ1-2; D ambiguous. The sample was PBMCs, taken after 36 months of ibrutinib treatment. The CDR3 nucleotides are TGCGCCAGCAGCCCGAGACCCGAGGGCGACTATGGCTACACCTTC. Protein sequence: CASSPRPEGDYGYTF.